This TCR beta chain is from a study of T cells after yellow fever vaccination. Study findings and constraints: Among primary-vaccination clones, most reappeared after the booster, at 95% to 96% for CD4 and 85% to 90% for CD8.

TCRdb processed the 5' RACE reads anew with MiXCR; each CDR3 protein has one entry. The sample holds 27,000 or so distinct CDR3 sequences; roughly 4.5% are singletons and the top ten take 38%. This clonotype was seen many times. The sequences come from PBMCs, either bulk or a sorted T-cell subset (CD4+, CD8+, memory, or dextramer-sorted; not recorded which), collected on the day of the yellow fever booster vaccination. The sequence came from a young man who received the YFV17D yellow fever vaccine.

CDR3 sequence reads: CASSLGGVRGSYTF. Written as DNA, the CDR3 is TGTGCCAGCAGCTTAGGCGGGGTACGAGGCAGCTACACCTTC. The rearrangement joins TRBV11-2 to TRBJ1-2; D is uncertain. CDR1 is SGHAT and CDR2 is FQNNGV in the germline V gene. This CDR3 has 14 amino acids. Trimming stripped 1 base from V and 9 bases from J, with 15 bases between.